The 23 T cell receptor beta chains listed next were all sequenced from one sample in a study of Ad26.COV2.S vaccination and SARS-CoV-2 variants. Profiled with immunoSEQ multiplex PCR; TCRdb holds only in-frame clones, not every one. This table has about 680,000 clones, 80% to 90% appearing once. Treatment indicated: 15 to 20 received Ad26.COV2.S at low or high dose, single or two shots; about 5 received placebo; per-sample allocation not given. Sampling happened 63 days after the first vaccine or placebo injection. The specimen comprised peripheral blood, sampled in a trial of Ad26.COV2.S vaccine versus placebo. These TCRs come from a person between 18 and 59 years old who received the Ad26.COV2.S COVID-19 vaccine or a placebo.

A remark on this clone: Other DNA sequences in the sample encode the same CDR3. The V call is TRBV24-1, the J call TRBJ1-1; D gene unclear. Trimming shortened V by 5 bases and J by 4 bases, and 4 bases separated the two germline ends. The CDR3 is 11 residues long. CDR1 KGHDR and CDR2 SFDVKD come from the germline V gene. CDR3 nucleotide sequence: TGTGCCACCAGTGGGGGCACTGAAGCTTTCTTT. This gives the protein CATSGGTEAFF.

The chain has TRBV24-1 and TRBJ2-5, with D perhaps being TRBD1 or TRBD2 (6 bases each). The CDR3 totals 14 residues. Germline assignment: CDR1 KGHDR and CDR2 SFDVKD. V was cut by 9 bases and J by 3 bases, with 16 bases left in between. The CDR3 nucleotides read TGTGCCACCGTTCAAGGGGGGCGGGAAGAGACCCAGTACTTC. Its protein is CATVQGGREETQYF.

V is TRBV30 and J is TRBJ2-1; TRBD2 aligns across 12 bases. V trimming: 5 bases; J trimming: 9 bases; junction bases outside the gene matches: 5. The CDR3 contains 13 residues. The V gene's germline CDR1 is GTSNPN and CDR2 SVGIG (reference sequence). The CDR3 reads CAWELAGGLEQFF. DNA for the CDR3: TGTGCCTGGGAGCTAGCGGGGGGGCTTGAGCAGTTCTTC.

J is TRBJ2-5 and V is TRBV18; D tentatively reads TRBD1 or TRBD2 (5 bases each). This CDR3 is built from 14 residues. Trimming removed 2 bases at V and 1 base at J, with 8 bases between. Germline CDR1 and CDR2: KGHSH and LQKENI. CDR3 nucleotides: TGTGCCAGCTCACCAAGGGACGGCCAAGAGACCCAGTACTTC. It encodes CASSPRDGQETQYF.

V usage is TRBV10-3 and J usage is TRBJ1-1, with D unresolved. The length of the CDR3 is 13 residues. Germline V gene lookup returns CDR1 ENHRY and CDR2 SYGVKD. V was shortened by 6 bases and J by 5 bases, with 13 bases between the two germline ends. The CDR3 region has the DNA TGTGCCATCAGAGGGAAGGAACGGACTGAAGCTTTCTTT. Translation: CAIRGKERTEAFF.

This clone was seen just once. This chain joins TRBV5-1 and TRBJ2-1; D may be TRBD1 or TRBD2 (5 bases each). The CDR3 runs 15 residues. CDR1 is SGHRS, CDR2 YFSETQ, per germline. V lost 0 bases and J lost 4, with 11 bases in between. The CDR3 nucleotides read TGCGCCAGCAGCTTGGCCGGGACCCAGTACAATGAGCAGTTCTTC. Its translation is CASSLAGTQYNEQFF.

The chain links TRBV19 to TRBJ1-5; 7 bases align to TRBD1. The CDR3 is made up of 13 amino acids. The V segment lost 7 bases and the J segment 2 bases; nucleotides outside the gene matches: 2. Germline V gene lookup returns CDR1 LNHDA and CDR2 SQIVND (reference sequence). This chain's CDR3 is CASNDRGNQPQHF. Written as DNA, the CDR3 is TGTGCCAGTAACGACAGGGGCAATCAGCCCCAGCATTTT.

This CDR3 reads CASSPQGTNQPQHF. The CDR3 coding sequence is TGTGCCAGCTCACCACAGGGGACGAATCAGCCCCAGCATTTT. The V call is TRBV18, the J call TRBJ1-5; a weak D match, TRBD1 (5 bases). V lost 1 base and J 4 bases, leaving 8 bases between the germline ends. The CDR3 contains 14 residues. Germline values: CDR1 KGHSH, CDR2 LQKENI.

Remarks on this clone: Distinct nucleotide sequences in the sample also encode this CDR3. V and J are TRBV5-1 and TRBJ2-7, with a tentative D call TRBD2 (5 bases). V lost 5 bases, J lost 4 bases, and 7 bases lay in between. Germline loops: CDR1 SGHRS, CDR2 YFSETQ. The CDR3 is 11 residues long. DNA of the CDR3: TGCGCCAGCAGTGAGGGTTACGAGCAGTACTTC. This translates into CASSEGYEQYF.

CDR3 residues: CASSSFWPRDEKLFF. CDR3 bases: TGTGCCAGCAGTTCCTTTTGGCCAAGGGATGAAAAACTGTTTTTT. This chain connects TRBV6-6 to TRBJ1-4; D uncertain. Germline V gives CDR1 MNHNY, CDR2 SVGAGI (reference sequence). CDR3 length: 15 amino acids. V was trimmed by 4 bases and J by 6 bases, leaving 15 bases between them.

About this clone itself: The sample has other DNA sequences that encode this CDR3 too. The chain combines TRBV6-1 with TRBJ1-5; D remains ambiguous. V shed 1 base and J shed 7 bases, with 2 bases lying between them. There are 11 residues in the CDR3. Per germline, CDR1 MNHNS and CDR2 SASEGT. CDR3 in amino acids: CASSEGQPQHF. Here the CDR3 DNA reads TGTGCCAGCAGTGAAGGACAGCCCCAGCATTTT.

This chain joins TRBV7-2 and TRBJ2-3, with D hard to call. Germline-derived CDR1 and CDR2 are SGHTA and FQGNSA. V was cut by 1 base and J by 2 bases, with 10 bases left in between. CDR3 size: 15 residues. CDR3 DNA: TGTGCCAGCAGCTTAGTGGGGATCCTCACAGATACGCAGTATTTT. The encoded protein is CASSLVGILTDTQYF. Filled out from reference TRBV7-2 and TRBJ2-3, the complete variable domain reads GAGVSQSPSNKVTEKGKDVELRCDPISGHTALYWYRQSLGQGLEFLIYFQGNSAPDKSGLPSDRFSAERTGGSVSTLTIQRTQQEDSAVYLCASSLVGILTDTQYFGPGTRLTVL.

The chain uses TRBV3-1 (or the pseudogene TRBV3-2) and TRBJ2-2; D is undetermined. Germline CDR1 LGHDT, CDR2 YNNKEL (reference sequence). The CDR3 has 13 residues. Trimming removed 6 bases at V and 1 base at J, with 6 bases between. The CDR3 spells CASSRVNTGELFF. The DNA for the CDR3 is TGTGCCAGCAGTAGGGTGAACACCGGGGAGCTGTTTTTT.

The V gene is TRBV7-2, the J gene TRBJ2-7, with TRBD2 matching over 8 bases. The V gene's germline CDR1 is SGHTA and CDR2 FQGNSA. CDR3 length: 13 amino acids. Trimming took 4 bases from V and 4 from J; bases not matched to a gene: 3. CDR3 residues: CASSSREGYEQYF. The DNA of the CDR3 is TGTGCCAGCAGCTCCCGGGAGGGTTACGAGCAGTACTTC.

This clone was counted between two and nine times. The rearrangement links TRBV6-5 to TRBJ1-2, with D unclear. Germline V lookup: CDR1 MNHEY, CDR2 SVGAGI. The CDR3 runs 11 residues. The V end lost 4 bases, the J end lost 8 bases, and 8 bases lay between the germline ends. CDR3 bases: TGTGCCAGCAGTTCCCTGGAGGGCTACACCTTC. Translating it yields CASSSLEGYTF.

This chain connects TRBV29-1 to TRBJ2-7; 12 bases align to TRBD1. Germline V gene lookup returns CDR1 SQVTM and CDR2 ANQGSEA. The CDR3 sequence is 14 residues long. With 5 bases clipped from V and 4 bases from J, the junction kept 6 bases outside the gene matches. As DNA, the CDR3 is TGCAGCGTTAAAGGGACAGGGGGCCAGTACGAGCAGTACTTC. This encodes CSVKGTGGQYEQYF.

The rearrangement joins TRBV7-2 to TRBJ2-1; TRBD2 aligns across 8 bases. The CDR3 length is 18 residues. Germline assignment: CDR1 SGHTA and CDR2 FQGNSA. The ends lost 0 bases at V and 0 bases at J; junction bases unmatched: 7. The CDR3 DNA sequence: TGTGCCAGCAGCTTAGCGAGCGGGGGCCTAAGCTCCTACAATGAGCAGTTCTTC. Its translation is CASSLASGGLSSYNEQFF.

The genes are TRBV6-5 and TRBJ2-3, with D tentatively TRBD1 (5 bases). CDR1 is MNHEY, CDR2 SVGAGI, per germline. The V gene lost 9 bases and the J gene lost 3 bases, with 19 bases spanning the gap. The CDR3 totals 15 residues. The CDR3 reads CASMGGAVLTDTQYF. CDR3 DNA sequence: TGTGCCAGTATGGGTGGGGCAGTACTAACAGATACGCAGTATTTT.

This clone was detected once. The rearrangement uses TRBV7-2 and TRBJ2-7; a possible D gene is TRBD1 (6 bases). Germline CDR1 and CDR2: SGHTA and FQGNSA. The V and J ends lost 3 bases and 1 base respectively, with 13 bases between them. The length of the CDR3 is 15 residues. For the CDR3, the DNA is TGTGCCAGCAGCTTTACAGGGTTGCCGTCCTACGAGCAGTACTTC. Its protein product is CASSFTGLPSYEQYF.

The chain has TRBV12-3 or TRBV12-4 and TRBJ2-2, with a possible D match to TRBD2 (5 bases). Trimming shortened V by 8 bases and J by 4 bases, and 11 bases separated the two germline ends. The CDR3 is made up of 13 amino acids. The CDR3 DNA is TGTGCCAGCGGAGGACCTTTCACCGGGGAGCTGTTTTTT. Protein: CASGGPFTGELFF.

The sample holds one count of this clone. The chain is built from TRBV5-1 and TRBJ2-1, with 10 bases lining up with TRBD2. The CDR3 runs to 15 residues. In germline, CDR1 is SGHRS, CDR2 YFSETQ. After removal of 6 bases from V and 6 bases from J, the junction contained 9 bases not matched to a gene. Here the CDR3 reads CASTSRAGGINEQFF. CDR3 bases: TGCGCCAGCACGTCCAGAGCGGGGGGGATCAATGAGCAGTTCTTC.

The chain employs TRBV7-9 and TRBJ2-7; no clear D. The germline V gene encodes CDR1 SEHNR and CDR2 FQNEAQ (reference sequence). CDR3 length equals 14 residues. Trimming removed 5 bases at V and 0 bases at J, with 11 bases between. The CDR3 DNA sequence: TGTGCCAGCAGCCCTCGGGCTGTCTCCTACGAGCAGTACTTC. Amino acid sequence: CASSPRAVSYEQYF.

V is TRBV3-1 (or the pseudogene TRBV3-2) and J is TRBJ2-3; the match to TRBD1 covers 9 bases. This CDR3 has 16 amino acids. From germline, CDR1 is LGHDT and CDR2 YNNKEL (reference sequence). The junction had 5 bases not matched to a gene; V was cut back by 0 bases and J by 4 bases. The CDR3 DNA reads TGTGCCAGCAGCCAAGATCAGGGGACAGGGCCAGATACGCAGTATTTT. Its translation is CASSQDQGTGPDTQYF.